The entry below gives a single T cell receptor (beta chain) sequence along with its context. These data come from a study of immune heterogeneity within non-small cell lung tumors. Study context: The tumors comprised a few squamous cell carcinomas, around ten non-squamous carcinomas and 1 not otherwise specified.

In germline, CDR1 is SGHRS, CDR2 YFSETQ. The CDR3 loop spans 15 amino acids. Trimming took off 4 bases at V and 1 base at J, with 11 bases between the two ends. TCR beta CDR3 regions came from multiplex PCR with 32 forward V and 13 reverse J primers. MiXCR was run by TCRdb on the multiplex PCR reads, yielding one entry per CDR3 protein. The data contain about 13,000 distinct CDR3 sequences, 23% of them seen just once; the ten biggest clones take up around 15%. Template input, which was bulk tumor genomic DNA, totaled approximately 600 ng per sample. Several biopsies were spaced far apart within each primary tumor and obtained as surgery took place. Undergoing curative surgery were patients whose non-small cell lung cancer was untreated and newly diagnosed.

Material: lung tumor tissue. The source of this sequence is a man aged 50 or older with non-small cell lung cancer. The chain has TRBV5-1 and TRBJ2-2, with a weak D call TRBD2 (6 bases). CDR3 amino acids: CASSRVAENTGELFF. The CDR3 nucleotides are TGCGCCAGCAGCAGAGTAGCGGAGAACACCGGGGAGCTGTTTTTT.